What follows are 19 T cell receptor beta chains derived from one specimen sequenced in a study of CD8 T cells in Susac syndrome. Random hexamers were used to reverse transcribe the RNA input (about 0.5 to 1 ug). TCRdb reprocessed the immunoSEQ multiplex PCR reads with MiXCR, giving one entry per CDR3 protein. The data hold around 120,000 distinct CDR3 sequences, with approximately 93% observed a single time. The source material was CD4+ T cells from PBMCs. The receptor set was obtained from a human donor with multiple sclerosis.

The V gene is TRBV20-1, the J gene TRBJ1-1; 8 bases line up with TRBD1. This CDR3 is 14 amino acids long. The junction had 7 bases not matched to a gene; V was cut back by 5 bases and J by 2 bases. Germline V gene lookup returns CDR1 DFQATT and CDR2 SNEGSKA (reference sequence). CDR3 in DNA: TGCAGTGCTGGACGACAGGGGATAAACACTGAAGCTTTCTTT. This sequence encodes CSAGRQGINTEAFF.

The V gene is TRBV6-5, the J gene TRBJ2-2, with D hard to call. Germline lookup yields CDR1 MNHEY and CDR2 SVGAGI. V lost 0 bases to trimming and J lost 6 bases, with 11 bases between them. The CDR3 is made up of 15 amino acids. CDR3 nucleotide sequence: TGTGCCAGCAGTTACTCGACGGTTGGCTCCGGGGAGCTGTTTTTT. It is translated as CASSYSTVGSGELFF.

In its sample, this clonotype was seen a few times. V gene TRBV9 combines with J gene TRBJ1-4; D is uncertain. V lost 2 bases and J lost 0, with 5 bases in between. Germline CDR1 SGDLS, CDR2 YYNGEE. The CDR3 has 14 amino acids. Here the CDR3 reads CASSVTATNEKLFF. In DNA form, the CDR3 reads TGTGCCAGCAGCGTTACAGCAACTAATGAAAAACTGTTTTTT. Full variable domain (missing parts from reference TRBV9 and TRBJ1-4): DSGVTQTPKHLITATGQRVTLRCSPRSGDLSVYWYQQSLDQGLQFLIQYYNGEERAKGNILERFSAQQFPDLHSELNLSSLELGDSALYFCASSVTATNEKLFFGSGTQLSVL.

The chain links TRBV15 to TRBJ2-3; 14 nucleotides agree with TRBD2. The ends lost 3 bases at V and 6 bases at J; junction bases unmatched: 14. Germline CDR1 reads LNHNV; CDR2 reads YYDKDF (reference sequence). This CDR3 has 19 residues. CDR3 region: CATSRGLPTSGGAADTQYF. The CDR3 bases are TGTGCCACCAGCAGGGGACTACCGACTAGCGGGGGGGCTGCTGATACGCAGTATTTT.

The chain couples TRBV30 to TRBJ2-3; TRBD2 matches at 10 bases. From germline, CDR1 is GTSNPN and CDR2 SVGIG (reference sequence). The CDR3 runs to 17 residues. V lost 0 bases to trimming and J lost 5 bases; unmatched junction nucleotides: 11. Here the CDR3 DNA reads TGTGCCTGGAGTGTACTCCGGACTAGCGGACTTGGAGATACGCAGTATTTT. Its protein is CAWSVLRTSGLGDTQYF.

This chain uses TRBV27 with TRBJ1-4, with a weak D call TRBD1 (6 bases). CDR1 MNHEY and CDR2 SMNVEV come from the germline V gene (reference sequence). The CDR3 covers 13 residues. With 6 bases removed from V and 5 bases from J, the gap between germline ends came to 10 bases. Written as DNA, the CDR3 is TGTGCCAGCAGGAACAGGGTAAATGAAAAACTGTTTTTT. Amino acid sequence: CASRNRVNEKLFF.

This chain joins TRBV7-2 and TRBJ1-2; no clear D. There are 15 residues in the CDR3. CDR1 SGHTA and CDR2 FQGNSA come from the germline V gene. Trimming removed 0 bases at V and 8 bases at J, with 16 bases between. This chain's CDR3 is CASSLAIIAGDGYTF. As DNA, the CDR3 is TGTGCCAGCAGCTTAGCGATCATTGCGGGTGACGGCTACACCTTC. Full variable domain (remainder filled in from reference TRBV7-2 and TRBJ1-2): GAGVSQSPSNKVTEKGKDVELRCDPISGHTALYWYRQSLGQGLEFLIYFQGNSAPDKSGLPSDRFSAERTGGSVSTLTIQRTQQEDSAVYLCASSLAIIAGDGYTFGSGTRLTVV.

The genes are TRBV4-2 and TRBJ2-7; D ambiguous. The CDR3 is 14 amino acids. V was clipped by 0 bases and J by 3 bases, with 9 bases between them. Germline V lookup: CDR1 LGHNA, CDR2 YNFKEQ. The CDR3 protein is CASSQEDRIYEQYF. For the CDR3, the DNA is TGTGCCAGCAGCCAAGAGGACCGAATCTACGAGCAGTACTTC.

The gene calls are TRBV12-3 or TRBV12-4 and TRBJ1-4; TRBD1 is a possible D gene (6 bases). The V end was cut by 3 bases, the J end by 8 bases, with 13 bases between. CDR3 length: 14 residues. DNA of the CDR3: TGTGCCAGCAGTTTGACCACAGGGCGCGAAAAACTGTTTTTT. Translating it yields CASSLTTGREKLFF.

This chain links TRBV18 with TRBJ2-7, with TRBD1 identical over 9 bases. Unmatched junction bases numbered 7, after V lost 6 bases and J lost 4 bases. Per germline, CDR1 KGHSH and CDR2 LQKENI. CDR3 length: 14 residues. The CDR3 is CASSAGTGPYEQYF. CDR3 sequence (DNA): TGTGCCAGCTCGGCCGGGACAGGGCCTTACGAGCAGTACTTC.

The chain is built from TRBV5-1 and TRBJ2-1; the match to TRBD2 covers 10 bases. Germline CDR1 reads SGHRS; CDR2 reads YFSETQ. The CDR3 sequence is 17 residues long. V shed 4 bases, J shed 4 bases, and the junction held 11 bases outside the gene matches. The CDR3 is CASSPPVAGGLYNEQFF. The CDR3 DNA reads as TGCGCCAGCAGCCCTCCGGTAGCGGGGGGCCTATACAATGAGCAGTTCTTC.

The chain couples TRBV18 to TRBJ2-5, with D unclear. Trimming left V 1 base short and J 4 bases short, with 7 bases between. This CDR3 is built from 13 residues. Germline V gives CDR1 KGHSH, CDR2 LQKENI. CDR3 protein: CASSPRERETQYF. The CDR3 coding sequence is TGTGCCAGCTCACCACGGGAAAGAGAGACCCAGTACTTC.

V gene TRBV28 combines with J gene TRBJ1-1; D is perhaps TRBD1 (6 bases). V lost 4 bases and J 5 bases, leaving 17 bases between the germline ends. This CDR3 spans 15 amino acids. Germline assignment: CDR1 MDHEN and CDR2 SYDVKM. The CDR3 DNA follows: TGTGCCAGCAGTTCCGGTGCAGAGGGGGGTACTGAAGCTTTCTTT. Translated: CASSSGAEGGTEAFF.

The CDR3 nucleotides are TGTGCCAGCAGCCAAGTACCGATTCAAGGGACAAACAATTCACCCCTCCACTTT. Its translation: CASSQVPIQGTNNSPLHF. The rearrangement uses TRBV4-2 and TRBJ1-6, with D possibly being TRBD1 (6 bases). Trimming shortened V by 1 base and J by 7 bases, and 20 bases separated the two germline ends. The CDR3 loop spans 18 amino acids. CDR1 is LGHNA, CDR2 YNFKEQ, per germline.

The chain couples TRBV30 to TRBJ1-6, with TRBD1 matching 7 bases. Unmatched junction bases numbered 6, after V lost 5 bases and J lost 5 bases. The CDR3 runs to 14 residues. The germline V gene has CDR1 GTSNPN and CDR2 SVGIG (reference sequence). The CDR3 protein is CAWDRDRDNSPLHF. The CDR3 nucleotides read TGTGCCTGGGACCGGGACAGAGATAATTCACCCCTCCACTTT.

The chain employs TRBV3-1 and TRBJ1-2; D is perhaps TRBD1 (5 bases). Germline assignment: CDR1 LGHDT and CDR2 YNNKEL (reference sequence). The length of the CDR3 is 17 residues. V lost 0 bases to trimming and J lost 4 bases, with 18 bases between them. This CDR3 reads CASSQERGMEPIYGYTF. The CDR3 region has the DNA TGTGCCAGCAGCCAAGAGAGGGGAATGGAACCGATCTATGGCTACACCTTC.

V usage is TRBV7-2 and J usage is TRBJ2-3; TRBD2 aligns across 8 bases. The CDR3 spans 17 residues. The junction had 15 bases not matched to a gene; V was cut back by 6 bases and J by 4 bases. Germline V gives CDR1 SGHTA, CDR2 FQGNSA. The CDR3 here is CASSQNGGGGTADTQYF. The CDR3 bases are TGTGCCAGCAGTCAGAACGGTGGCGGGGGGACGGCAGATACGCAGTATTTT.

The chain recombines TRBV9 with TRBJ1-2; D is perhaps TRBD1 (6 bases). Germline CDR1 reads SGDLS; CDR2 reads YYNGEE. This CDR3 has 11 amino acids. V lost 4 bases, J lost 6 bases, and 7 bases lay in between. The CDR3 spells CASSRGNGYTF. The CDR3 nucleotides read TGTGCCAGCAGCAGGGGGAATGGCTACACCTTC. Full variable domain (outside the CDR3, taken from reference TRBV9 and TRBJ1-2): DSGVTQTPKHLITATGQRVTLRCSPRSGDLSVYWYQQSLDQGLQFLIQYYNGEERAKGNILERFSAQQFPDLHSELNLSSLELGDSALYFCASSRGNGYTFGSGTRLTVV.

This clonotype was detected only once. This chain connects TRBV14 to TRBJ2-7; no clear D. This CDR3 has 17 residues. V was shortened by 4 bases and J by 2 bases, with 21 bases between the two germline ends. Germline CDR1 is SGHDN and CDR2 is FVKESK. The CDR3 bases are TGTGCCAGCAGCCCATGGGGTTCGGGTCCGGCCGCCTACGAGCAGTACTTC. This translates into CASSPWGSGPAAYEQYF.